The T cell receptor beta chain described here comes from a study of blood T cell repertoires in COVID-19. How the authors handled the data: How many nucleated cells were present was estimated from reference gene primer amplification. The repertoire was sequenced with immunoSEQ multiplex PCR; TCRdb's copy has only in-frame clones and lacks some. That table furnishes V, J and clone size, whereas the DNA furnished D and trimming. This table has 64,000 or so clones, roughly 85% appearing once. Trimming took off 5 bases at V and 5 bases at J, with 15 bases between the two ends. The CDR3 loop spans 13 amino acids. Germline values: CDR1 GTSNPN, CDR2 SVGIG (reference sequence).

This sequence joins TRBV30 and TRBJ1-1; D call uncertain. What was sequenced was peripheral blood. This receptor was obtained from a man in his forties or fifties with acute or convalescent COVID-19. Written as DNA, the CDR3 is TGTGCCTGGGCGATTGGGTCCGGGACTGAAGCTTTCTTT. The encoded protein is CAWAIGSGTEAFF. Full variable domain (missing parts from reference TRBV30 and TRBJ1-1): SQTIHQWPATLVQPVGSPLSLECTVEGTSNPNLYWYRQAAGRGLQLLFYSVGIGQISSEVPQNLSASRPQDRQFILSSKKLLLSDSGFYLCAWAIGSGTEAFFGQGTRLTVV.